The clone carrying this T cell receptor (beta chain) was found a few times. The germline gives CDR1 MNHEY, CDR2 SVGAGI. After removal of 1 base from V and 0 bases from J, the junction contained 2 bases not matched to a gene. CDR3 length: 16 amino acids. The data were taken from a study of blood T cells in healthy people across ages. Using a J-beta primer mix together with a sample-barcoded 5' primer, a second PCR was run for about 7 to 12 cycles. TCRdb reanalysed the 5' RACE reads using MiXCR and keeps one entry per CDR3 protein. The table lists about 1.4 million distinct CDR3 sequences, roughly 64% of them singletons.

The source material was blood. The TCR originated in a man younger than 30 in good health. The chain is built from TRBV6-5 and TRBJ2-1; 8 bases fit TRBD2. The CDR3 DNA sequence: TGTGCCAGCAGTTACTACGGACTAGCCTCCTACAATGAGCAGTTCTTC. It is translated as CASSYYGLASYNEQFF.